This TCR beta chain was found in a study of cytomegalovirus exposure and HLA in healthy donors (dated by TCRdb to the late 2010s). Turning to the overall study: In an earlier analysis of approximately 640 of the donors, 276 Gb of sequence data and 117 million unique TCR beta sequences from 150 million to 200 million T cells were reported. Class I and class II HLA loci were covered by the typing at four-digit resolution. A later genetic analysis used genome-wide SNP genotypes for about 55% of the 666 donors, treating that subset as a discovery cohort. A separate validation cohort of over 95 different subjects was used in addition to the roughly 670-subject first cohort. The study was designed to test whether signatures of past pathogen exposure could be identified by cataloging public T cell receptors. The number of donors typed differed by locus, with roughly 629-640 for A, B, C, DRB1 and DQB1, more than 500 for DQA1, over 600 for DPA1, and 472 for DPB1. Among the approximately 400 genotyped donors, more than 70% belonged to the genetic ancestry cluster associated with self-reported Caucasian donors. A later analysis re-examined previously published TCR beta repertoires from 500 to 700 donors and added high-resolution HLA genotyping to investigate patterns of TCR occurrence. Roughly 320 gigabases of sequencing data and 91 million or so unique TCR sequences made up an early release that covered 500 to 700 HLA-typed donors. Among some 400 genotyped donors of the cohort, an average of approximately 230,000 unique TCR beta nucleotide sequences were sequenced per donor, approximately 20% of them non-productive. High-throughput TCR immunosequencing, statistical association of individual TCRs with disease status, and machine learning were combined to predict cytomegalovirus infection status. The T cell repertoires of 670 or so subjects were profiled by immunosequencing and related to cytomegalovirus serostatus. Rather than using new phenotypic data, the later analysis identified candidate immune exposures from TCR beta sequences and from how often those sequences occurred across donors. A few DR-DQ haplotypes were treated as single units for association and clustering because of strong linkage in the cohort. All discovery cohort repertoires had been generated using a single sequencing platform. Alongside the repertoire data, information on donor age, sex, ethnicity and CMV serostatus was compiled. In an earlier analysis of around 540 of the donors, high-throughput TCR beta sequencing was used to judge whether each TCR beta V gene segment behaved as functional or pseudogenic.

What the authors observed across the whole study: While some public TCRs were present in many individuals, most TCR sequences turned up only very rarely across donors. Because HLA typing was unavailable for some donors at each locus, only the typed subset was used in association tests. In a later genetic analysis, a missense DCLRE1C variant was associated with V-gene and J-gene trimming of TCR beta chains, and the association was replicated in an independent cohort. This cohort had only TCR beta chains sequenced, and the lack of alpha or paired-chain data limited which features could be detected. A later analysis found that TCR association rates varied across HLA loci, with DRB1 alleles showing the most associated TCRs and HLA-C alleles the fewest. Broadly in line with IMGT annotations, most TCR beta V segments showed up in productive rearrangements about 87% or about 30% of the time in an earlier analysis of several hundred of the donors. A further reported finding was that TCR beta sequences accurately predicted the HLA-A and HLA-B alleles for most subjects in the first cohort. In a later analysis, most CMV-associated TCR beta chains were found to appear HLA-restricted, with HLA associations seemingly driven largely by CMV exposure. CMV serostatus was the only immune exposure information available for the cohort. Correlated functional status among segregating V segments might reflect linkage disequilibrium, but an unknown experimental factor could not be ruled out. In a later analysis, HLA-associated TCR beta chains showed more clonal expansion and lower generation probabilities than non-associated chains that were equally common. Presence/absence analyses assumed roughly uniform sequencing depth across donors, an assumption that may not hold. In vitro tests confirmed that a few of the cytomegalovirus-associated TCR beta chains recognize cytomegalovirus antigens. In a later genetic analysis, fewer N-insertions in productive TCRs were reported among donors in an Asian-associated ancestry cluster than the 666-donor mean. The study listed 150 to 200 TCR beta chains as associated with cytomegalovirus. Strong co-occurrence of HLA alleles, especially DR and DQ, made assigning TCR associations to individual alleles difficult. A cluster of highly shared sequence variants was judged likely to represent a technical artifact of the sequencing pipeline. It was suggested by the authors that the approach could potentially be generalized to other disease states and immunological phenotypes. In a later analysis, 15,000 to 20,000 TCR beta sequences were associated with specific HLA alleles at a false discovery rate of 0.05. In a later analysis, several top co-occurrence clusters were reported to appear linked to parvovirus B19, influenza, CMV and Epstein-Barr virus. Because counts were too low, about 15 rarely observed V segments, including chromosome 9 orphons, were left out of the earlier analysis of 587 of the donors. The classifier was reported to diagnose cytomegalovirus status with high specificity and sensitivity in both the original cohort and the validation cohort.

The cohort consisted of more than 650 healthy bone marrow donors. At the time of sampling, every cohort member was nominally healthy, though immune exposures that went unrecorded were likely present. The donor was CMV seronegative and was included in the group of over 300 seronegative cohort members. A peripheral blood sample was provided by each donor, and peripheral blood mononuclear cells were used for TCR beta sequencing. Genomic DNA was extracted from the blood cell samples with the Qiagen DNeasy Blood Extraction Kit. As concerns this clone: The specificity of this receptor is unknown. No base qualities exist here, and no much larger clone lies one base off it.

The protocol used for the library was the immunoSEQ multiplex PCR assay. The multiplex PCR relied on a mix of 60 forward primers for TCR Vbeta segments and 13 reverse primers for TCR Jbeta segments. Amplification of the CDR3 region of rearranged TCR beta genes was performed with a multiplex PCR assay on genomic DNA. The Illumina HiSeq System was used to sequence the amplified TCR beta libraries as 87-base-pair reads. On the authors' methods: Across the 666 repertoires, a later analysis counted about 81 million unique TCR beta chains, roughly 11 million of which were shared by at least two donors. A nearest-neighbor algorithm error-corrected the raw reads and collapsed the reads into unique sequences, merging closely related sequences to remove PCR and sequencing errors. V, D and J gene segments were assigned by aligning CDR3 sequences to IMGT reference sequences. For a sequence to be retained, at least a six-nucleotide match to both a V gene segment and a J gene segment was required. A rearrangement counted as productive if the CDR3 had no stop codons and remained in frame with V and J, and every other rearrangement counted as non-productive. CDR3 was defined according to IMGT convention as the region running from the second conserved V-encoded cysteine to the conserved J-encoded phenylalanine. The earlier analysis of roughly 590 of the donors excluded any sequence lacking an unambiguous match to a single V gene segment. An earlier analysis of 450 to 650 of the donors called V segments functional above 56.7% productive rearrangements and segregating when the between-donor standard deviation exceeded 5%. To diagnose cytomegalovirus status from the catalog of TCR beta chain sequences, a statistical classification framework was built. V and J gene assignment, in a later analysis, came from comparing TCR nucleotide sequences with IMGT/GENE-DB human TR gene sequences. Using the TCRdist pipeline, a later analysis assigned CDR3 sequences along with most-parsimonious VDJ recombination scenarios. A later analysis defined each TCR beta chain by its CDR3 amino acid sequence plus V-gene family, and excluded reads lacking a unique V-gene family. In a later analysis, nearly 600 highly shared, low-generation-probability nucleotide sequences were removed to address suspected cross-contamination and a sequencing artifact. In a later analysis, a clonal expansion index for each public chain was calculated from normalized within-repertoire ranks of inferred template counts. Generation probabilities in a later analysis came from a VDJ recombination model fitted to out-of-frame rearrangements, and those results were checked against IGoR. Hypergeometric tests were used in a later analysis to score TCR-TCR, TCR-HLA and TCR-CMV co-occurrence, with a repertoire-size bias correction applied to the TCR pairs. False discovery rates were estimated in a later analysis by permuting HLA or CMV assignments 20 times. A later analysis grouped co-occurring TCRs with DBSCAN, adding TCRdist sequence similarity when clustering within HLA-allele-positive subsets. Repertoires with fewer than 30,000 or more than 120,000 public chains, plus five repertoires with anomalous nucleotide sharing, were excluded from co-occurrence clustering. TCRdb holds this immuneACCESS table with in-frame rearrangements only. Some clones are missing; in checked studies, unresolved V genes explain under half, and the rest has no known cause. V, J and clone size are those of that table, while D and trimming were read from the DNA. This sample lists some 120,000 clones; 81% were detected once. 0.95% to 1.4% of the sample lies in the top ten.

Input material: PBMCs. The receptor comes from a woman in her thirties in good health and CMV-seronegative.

This receptor carries the CDR3 CASSTKRRSGNTIYF. In nucleotides, the sequence is TGTGCCAGCTCCACCAAAAGGAGGTCTGGAAACACCATATATTTT. The chain is encoded by TRBV18 joined to TRBJ1-3, with no confidently assigned D gene. CDR1 KGHSH and CDR2 LQKENI were looked up in the germline V gene. V is cut by 6 bases and J by 1 base, and the space between the germline ends is 13 bases. The CDR3 contains 15 residues, cysteine and phenylalanine counted. Only CDR3 DNA remains: 45 bases, in frame from the first base.